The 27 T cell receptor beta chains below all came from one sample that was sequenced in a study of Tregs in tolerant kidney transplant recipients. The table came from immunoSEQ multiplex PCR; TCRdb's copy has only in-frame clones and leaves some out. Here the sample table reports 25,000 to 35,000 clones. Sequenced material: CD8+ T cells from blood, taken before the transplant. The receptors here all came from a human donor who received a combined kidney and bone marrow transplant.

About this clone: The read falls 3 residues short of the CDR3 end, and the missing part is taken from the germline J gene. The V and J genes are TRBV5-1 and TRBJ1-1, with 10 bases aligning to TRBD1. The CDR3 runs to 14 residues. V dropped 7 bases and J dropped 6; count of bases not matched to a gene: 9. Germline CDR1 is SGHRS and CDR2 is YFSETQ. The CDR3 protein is CASVETGGASEAFF. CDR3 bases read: TGCGCCAGCGTTGAGACAGGGGGCGCGTCTGAA.

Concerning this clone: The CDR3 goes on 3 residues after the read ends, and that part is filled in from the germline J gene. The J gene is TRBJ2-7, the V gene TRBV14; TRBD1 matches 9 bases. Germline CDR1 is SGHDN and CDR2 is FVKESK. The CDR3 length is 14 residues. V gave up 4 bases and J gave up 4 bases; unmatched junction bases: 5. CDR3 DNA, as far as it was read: TGTGCCAGCAGCCTAATACAGGGGGCGTACGAG. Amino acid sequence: CASSLIQGAYE. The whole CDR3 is CASSLIQGAYEQYF.

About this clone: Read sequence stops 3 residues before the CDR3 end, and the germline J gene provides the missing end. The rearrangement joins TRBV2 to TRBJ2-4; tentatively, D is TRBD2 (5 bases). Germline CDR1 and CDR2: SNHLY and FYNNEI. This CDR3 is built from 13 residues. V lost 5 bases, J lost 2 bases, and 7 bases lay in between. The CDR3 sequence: CASSSGTKNIQYF. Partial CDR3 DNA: TGTGCCAGCAGTTCGGGGACCAAAAACATT.

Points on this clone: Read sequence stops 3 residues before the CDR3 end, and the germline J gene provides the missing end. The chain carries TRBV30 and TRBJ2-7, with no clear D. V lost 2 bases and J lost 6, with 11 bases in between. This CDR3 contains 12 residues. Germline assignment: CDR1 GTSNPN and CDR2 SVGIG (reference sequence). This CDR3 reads CAWSPHMREQYF. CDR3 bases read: TGTGCCTGGAGTCCTCATATGCGCGAG.

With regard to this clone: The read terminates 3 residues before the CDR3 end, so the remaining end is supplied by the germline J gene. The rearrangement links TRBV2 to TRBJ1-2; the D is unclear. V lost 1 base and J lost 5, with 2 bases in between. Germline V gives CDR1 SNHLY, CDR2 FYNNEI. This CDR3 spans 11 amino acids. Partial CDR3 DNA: TGTGCCAGCAGTGAAGTATATGGC. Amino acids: CASSEVYG. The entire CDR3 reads CASSEVYGYTF. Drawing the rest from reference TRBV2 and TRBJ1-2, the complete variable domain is EPEVTQTPSHQVTQMGQEVILRCVPISNHLYFYWYRQILGQKVEFLVSFYNNEISEKSEIFDDQFSVERPDGSNFTLKIRSTKLEDSAMYFCASSEVYGYTFGSGTRLTVV.

The CDR3 region is CASSEIGTAVEAFF. The covered CDR3 bases are TGTGCCAGCAGTGAAATAGGGACAGCCGTTGAA. V is TRBV6-1 and J is TRBJ1-1, with TRBD1 identical over 7 bases. Sequencing ends 3 residues short of the CDR3 end; the germline J gene provides the rest. The V segment lost 2 bases and the J segment 7 bases; nucleotides outside the gene matches: 7. The CDR3 length is 14 residues. CDR1 and CDR2 from the germline V gene are MNHNS and SASEGT.

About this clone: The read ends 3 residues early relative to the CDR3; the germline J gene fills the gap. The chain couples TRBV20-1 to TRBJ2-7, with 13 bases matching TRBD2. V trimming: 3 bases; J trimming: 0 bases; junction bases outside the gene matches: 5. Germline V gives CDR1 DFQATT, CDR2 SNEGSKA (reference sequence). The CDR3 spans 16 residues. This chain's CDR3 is CSASPRTSGSSYEQYF. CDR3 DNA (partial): TGCAGTGCTAGTCCCCGGACTAGCGGGAGCTCCTACGAG.

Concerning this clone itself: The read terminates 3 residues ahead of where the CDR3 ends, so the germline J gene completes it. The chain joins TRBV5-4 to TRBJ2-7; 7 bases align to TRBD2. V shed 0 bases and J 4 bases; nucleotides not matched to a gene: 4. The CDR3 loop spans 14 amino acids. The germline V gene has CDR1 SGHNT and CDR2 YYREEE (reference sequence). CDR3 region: CASSLEREGYEQYF. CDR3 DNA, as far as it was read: TGTGCCAGCAGCTTGGAGCGGGAAGGGTACGAG.

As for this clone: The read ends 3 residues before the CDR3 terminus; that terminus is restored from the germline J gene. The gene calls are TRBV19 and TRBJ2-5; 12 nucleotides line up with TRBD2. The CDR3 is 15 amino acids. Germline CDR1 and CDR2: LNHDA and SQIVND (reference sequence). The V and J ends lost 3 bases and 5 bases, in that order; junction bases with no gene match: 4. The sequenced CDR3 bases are TGTGCCAGTAGTATCGCTAGCGGGGGGGTCGAGACC. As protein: CASSIASGGVET. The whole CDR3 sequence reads CASSIASGGVETQYF.

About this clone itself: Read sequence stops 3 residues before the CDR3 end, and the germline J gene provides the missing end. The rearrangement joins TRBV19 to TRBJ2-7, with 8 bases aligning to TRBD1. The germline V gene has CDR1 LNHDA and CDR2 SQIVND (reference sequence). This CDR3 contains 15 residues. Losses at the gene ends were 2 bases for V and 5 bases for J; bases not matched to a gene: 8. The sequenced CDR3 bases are TGTGCCAGTAGTATATCGCAGGGGGCTTCCAACGAG. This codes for CASSISQGASNE. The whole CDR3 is CASSISQGASNEQYF.

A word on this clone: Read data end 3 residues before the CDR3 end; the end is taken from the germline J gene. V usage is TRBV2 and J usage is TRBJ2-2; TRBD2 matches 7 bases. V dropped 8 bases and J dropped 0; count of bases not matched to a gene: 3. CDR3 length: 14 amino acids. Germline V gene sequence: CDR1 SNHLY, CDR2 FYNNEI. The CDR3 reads CASSSGTNTGELFF. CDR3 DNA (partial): TGTGCCAGCTCTAGCGGTACGAACACCGGGGAG.

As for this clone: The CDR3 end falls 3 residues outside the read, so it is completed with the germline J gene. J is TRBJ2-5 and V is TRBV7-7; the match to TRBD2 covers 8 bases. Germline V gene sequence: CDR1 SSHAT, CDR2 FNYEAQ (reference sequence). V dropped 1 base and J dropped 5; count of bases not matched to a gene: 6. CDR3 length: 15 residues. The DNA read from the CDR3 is TGTGCCAGCAGCTTAGATAGCGGGATGGGGGAGACC. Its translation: CASSLDSGMGET. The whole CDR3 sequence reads CASSLDSGMGETQYF.

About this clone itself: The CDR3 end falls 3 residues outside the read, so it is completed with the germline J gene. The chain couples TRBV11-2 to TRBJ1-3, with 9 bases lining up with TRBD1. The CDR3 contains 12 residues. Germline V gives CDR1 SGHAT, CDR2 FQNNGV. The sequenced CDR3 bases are TGTGCCAGCAGCTTAGGAGGGACAGGG. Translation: CASSLGGTG. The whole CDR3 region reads CASSLGGTGIYF. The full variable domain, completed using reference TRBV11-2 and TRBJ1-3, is EAGVAQSPRYKIIEKRQSVAFWCNPISGHATLYWYQQILGQGPKLLIQFQNNGVVDDSQLPKDRFSAERLKGVDSTLKIQPAKLEDSAVYLCASSLGGTGIYFGEGSWLTVV.

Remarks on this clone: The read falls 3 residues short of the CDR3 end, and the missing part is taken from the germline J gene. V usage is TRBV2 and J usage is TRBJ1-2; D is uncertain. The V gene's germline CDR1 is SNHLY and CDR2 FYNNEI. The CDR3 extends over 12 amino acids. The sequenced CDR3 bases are TGTGCCAGCAGTGACGGCGGGGAGGGC. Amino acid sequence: CASSDGGEG. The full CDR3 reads CASSDGGEGYTF.

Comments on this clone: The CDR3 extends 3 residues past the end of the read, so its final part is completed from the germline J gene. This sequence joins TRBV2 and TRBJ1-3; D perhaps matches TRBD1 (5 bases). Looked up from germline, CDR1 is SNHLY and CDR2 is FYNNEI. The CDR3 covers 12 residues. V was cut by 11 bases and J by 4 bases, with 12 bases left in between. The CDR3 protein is CACVGAGNTIYF. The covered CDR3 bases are TGTGCCTGCGTAGGGGCGGGAAACACC.

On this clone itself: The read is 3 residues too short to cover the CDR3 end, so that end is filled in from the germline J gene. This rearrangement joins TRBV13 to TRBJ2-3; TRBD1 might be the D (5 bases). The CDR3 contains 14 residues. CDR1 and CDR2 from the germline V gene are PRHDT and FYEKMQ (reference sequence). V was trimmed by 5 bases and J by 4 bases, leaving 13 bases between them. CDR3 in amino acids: CASSPWTHPDTQYF. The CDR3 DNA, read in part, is TGTGCCAGCAGCCCGTGGACACACCCAGATACG.

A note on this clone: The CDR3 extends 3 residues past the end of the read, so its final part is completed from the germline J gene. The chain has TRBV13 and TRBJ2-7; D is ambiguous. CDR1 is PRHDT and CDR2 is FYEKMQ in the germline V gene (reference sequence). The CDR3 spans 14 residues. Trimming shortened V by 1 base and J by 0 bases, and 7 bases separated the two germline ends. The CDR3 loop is CASSLESSSYEQYF. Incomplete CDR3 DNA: TGTGCCAGCAGCTTAGAATCTAGCTCCTACGAG.

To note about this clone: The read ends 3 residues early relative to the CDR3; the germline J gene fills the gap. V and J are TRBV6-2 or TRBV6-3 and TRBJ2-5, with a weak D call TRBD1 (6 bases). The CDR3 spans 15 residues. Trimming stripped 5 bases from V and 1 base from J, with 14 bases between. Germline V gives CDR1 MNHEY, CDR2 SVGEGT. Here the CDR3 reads CASSDLKTGQETQYF. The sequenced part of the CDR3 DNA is TGTGCCAGCAGTGATTTAAAGACAGGCCAAGAGACC.

This CDR3 is CASSLEGQGATGELFF. Partial CDR3 DNA: TGCGCCAGCAGCTTGGAGGGTCAGGGGGCCACCGGGGAG. J is TRBJ2-2 and V is TRBV5-1; 8 positions agree with TRBD1. The CDR3 is cut off 3 residues early in the read; its end comes from the germline J gene. Germline CDR1 reads SGHRS; CDR2 reads YFSETQ. The length of the CDR3 is 16 residues. Trimming cost V 0 bases and J 4 bases; bases outside gene matches: 5.

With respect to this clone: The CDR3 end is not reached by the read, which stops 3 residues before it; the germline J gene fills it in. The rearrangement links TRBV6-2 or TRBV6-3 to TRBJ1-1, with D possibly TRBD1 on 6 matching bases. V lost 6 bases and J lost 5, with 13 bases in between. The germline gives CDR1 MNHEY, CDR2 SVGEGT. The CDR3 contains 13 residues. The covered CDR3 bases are TGTGCCAGCAGACCAGGGGTACGGACTGAA. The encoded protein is CASRPGVRTE. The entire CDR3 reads CASRPGVRTEAFF.

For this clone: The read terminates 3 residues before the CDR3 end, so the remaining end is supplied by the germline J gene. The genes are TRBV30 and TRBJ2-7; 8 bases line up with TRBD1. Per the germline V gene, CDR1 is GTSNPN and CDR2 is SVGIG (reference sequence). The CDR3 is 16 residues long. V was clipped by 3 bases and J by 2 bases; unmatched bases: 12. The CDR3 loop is CAWRADRVKGPYEQYF. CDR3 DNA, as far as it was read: TGTGCCTGGAGGGCGGACAGGGTAAAAGGGCCCTACGAG.

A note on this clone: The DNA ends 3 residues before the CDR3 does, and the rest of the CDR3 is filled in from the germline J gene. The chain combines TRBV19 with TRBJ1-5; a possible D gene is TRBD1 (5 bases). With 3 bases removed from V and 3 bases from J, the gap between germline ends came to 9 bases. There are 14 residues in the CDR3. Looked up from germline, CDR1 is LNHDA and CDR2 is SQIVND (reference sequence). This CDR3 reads CASSMTVPNQPQHF. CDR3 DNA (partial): TGTGCCAGTAGTATGACAGTCCCCAATCAGCCC. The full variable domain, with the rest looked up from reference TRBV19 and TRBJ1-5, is DGGITQSPKYLFRKEGQNVTLSCEQNLNHDAMYWYRQDPGQGLRLIYYSQIVNDFQKGDIAEGYSVSREKKESFPLTVTSAQKNPTAFYLCASSMTVPNQPQHFGDGTRLSIL.

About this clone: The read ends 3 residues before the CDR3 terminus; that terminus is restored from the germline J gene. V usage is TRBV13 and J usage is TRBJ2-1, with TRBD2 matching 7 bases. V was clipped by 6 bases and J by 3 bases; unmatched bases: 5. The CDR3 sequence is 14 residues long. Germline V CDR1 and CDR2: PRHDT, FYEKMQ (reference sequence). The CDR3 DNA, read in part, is TGTGCCAGCAGGGTCGGGGGGTACTACAATGAG. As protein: CASRVGGYYNE. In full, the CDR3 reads CASRVGGYYNEQFF.

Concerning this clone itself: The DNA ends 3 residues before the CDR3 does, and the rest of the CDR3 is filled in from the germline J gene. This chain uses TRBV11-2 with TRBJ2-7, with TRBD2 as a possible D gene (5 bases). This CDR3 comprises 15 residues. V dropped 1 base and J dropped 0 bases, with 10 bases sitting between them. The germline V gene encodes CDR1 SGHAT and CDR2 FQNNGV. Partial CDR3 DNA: TGTGCCAGCAGCTTAGGGGCGGGTAGCTCCTACGAG. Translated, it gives CASSLGAGSSYE. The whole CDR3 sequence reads CASSLGAGSSYEQYF.

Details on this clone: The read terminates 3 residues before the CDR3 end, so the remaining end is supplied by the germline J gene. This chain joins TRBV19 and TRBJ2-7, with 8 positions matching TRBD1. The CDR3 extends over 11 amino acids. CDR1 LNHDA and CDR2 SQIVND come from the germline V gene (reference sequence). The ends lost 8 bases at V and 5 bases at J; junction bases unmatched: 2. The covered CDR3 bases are TGTGCCAGTGGGACAGGAAACGAG. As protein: CASGTGNE. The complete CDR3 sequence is CASGTGNEQYF. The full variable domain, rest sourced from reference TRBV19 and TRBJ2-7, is DGGITQSPKYLFRKEGQNVTLSCEQNLNHDAMYWYRQDPGQGLRLIYYSQIVNDFQKGDIAEGYSVSREKKESFPLTVTSAQKNPTAFYLCASGTGNEQYFGPGTRLTVT.

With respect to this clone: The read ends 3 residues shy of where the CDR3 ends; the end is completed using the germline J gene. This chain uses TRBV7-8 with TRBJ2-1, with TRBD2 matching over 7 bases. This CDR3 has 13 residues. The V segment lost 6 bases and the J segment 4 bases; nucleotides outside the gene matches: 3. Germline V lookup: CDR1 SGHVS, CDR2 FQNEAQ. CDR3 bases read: TGTGCCAGCAGAGGGGAGGGGTACAATGAG. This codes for CASRGEGYNE. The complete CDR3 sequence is CASRGEGYNEQFF.

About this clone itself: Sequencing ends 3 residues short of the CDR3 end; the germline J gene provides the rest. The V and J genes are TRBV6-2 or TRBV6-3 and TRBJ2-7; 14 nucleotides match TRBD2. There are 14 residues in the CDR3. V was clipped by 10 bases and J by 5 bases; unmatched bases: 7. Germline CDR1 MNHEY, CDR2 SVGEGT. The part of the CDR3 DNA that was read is TGTGCCACCTCGGGACTAGCGGGAGCCCACGAG. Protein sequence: CATSGLAGAHE. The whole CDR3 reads CATSGLAGAHEQYF.